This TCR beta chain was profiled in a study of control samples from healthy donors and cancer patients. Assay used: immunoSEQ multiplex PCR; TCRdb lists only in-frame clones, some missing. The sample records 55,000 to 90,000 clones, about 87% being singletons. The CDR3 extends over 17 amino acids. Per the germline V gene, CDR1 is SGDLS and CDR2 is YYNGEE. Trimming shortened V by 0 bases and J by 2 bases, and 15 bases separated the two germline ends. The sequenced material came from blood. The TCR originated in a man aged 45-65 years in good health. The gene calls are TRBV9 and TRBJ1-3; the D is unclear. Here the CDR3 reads CASSVVASGVAGNTIYF. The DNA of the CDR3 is TGTGCCAGCAGCGTAGTGGCGTCGGGTGTCGCTGGAAACACCATATATTTT.